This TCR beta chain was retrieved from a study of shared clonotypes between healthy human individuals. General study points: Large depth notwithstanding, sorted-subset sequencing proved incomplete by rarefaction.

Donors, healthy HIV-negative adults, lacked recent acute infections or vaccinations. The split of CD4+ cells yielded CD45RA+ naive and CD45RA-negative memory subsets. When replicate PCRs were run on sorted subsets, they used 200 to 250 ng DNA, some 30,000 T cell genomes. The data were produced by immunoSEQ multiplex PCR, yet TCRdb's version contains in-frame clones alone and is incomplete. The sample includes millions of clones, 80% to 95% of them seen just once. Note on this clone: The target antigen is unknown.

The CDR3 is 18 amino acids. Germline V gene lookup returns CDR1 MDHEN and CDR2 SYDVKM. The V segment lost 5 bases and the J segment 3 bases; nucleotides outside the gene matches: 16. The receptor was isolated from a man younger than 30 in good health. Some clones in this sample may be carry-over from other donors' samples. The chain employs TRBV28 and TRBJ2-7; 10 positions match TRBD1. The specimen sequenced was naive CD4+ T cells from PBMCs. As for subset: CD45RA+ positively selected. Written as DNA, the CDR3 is TGTGCCAGCAGTCCCCTCCCGGGGGACAGGGGCTCACGCTACGAGCAGTACTTC. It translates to CASSPLPGDRGSRYEQYF.